The sequence of this T cell receptor (beta chain) was determined in a study of blood T cells in healthy people across ages. Study-wide results and limits: TCR beta diversity per million T cells fell roughly linearly with age.

This CDR3 contains 16 residues. Trimming left V 3 bases short and J 2 bases short, with 17 bases between. The V gene's germline CDR1 is SGHTS and CDR2 YDEGEE. This clonotype was picked up one time. What it recognizes is unknown. A second roughly 7 to 11 cycle PCR used barcoded and J-beta primers. Each TCR beta cDNA got a 12-nucleotide random molecular identifier. TCRdb re-called the 5' RACE reads with MiXCR, one entry per CDR3 protein. The data contain over 500,000 distinct CDR3 sequences, about 27% of them singletons. These data also formed part of another study, on T cells of mothers and their children. That paper notes: The second PCR used the M1S primer, and this primer added sample barcodes and 2-4 random nucleotides.

The material sequenced was blood. This TCR was sampled from a boy between 2 and 10 years old in good health. The J gene is TRBJ2-5, the V gene TRBV5-8, with a weak D call TRBD1 (8 bases). The CDR3 bases are TGTGCCAGCAGCTCTCTCAACAGGGGGGGACAAGAGACCCAGTACTTC. Translating it yields CASSSLNRGGQETQYF.